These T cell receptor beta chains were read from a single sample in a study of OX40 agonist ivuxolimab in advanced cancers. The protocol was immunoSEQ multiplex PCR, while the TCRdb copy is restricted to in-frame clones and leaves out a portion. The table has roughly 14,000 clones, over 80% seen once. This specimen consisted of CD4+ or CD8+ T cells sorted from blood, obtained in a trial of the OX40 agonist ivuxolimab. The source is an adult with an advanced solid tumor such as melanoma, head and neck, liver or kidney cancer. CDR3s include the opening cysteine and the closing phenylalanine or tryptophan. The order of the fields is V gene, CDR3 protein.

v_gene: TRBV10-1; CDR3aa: CASSEAGVGTQYF
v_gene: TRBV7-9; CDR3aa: CASSPTAGTAFYEQYF
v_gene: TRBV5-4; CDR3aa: CASSLLGLNTEAFF
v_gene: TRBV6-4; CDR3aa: CASRPSGAPNEKLFF
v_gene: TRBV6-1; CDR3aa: CASSDSDRDEQFF
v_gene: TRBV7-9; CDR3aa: CASSFPSSHHSYEQYF
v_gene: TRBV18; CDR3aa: CASSPATLAETQYF
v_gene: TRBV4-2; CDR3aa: CASSLASQGPYQPQHF
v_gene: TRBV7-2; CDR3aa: CASSPGGLGNTEAFF
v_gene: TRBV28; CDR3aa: CASRVLADSSYNEQFF
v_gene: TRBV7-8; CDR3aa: CASSFGGGAYEQYF
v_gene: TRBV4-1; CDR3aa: CASSQQTSGGYEQYF
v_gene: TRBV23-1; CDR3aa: CASSQGADSPLHF
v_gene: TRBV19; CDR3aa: CASSGTFNSNQPQHF
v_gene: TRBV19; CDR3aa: CASSQGGTEAFF
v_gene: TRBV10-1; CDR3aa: CASSGLAGGSRNEQFF
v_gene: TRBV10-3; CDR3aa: CAISDPSRQHYGYTF
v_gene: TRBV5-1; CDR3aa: CASSPFIGLGMNTEAFF
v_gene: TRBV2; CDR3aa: CASSESGVNNEQFF
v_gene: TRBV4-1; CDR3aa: CARTDRGPYEQYF
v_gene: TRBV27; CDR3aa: CASSLSGTSGQGTQYF
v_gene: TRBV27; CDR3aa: CASSLSSGLGETQYF
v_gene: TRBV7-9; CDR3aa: CAQQYQETQYF
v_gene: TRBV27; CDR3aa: CASSLTDRDPGRLLNTEAFF
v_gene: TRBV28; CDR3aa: CASSLGNTEAFF
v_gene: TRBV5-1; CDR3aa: CASSLEELYGYTF
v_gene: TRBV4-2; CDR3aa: CASSDTAGAYEQYF
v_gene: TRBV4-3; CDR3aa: CASSQDMEESGNTIYF
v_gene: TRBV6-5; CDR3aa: CASSYGEEDIQYF
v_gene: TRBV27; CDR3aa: CASSLSGVGNEQFF
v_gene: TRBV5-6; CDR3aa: CASSYYSGGAAEQFF